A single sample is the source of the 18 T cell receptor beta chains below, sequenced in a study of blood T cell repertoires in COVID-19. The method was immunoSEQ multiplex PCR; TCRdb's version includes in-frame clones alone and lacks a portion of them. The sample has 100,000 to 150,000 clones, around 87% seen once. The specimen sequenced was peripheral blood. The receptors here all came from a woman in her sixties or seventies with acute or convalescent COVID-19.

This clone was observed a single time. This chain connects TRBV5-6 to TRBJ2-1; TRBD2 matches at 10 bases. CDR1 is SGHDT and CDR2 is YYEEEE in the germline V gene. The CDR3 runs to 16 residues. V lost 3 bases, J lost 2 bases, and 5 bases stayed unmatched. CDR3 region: CASSSPSGRTYNEQFF. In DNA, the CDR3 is TGTGCCAGCAGCTCACCTAGCGGGAGAACCTACAATGAGCAGTTCTTC.

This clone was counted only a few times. For the CDR3, the DNA is TGTGCCAGCTCACCACGACAGGGGCGTTCTGGAAACACCATATATTTT. It encodes CASSPRQGRSGNTIYF. The chain links TRBV18 to TRBJ1-3; 8 positions match TRBD1. Germline V lookup: CDR1 KGHSH, CDR2 LQKENI. This CDR3 has 16 amino acids. Unmatched junction bases numbered 3, after V lost 1 base and J lost 1 base. The entire variable domain, with the rest obtained from reference TRBV18 and TRBJ1-3, is as follows: NAGVMQNPRHLVRRRGQEARLRCSPMKGHSHVYWYRQLPEEGLKFMVYLQKENIIDESGMPKERFSAEFPKEGPSILRIQQVVRGDSAAYFCASSPRQGRSGNTIYFGEGSWLTVV.

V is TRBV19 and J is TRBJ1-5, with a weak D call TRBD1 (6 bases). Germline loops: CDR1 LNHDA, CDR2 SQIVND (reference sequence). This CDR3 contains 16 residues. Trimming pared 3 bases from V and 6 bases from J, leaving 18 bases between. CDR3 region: CASSMWGRGEGQPQHF. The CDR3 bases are TGTGCCAGTAGTATGTGGGGCAGGGGAGAGGGTCAGCCCCAGCATTTT.

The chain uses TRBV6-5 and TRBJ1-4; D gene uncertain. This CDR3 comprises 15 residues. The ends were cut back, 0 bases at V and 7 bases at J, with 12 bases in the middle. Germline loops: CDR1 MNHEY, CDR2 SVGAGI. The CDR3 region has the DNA TGTGCCAGCAGTTACTCGAGAGGGAATAGTGAAAAACTGTTTTTT. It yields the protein CASSYSRGNSEKLFF.

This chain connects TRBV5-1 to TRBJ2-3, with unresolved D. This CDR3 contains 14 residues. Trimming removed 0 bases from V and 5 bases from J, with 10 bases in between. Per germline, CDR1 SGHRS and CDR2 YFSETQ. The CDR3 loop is CASSLGSNLDTQYF. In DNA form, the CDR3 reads TGCGCCAGCAGCTTGGGGAGCAACTTAGATACGCAGTATTTT.

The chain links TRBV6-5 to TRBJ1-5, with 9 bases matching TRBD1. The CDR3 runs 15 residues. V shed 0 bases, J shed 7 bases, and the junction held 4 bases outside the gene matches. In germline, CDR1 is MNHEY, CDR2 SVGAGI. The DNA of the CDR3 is TGTGCCAGCAGTTACTCCGGGACAGGGAACCAGCCCCAGCATTTT. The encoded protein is CASSYSGTGNQPQHF.

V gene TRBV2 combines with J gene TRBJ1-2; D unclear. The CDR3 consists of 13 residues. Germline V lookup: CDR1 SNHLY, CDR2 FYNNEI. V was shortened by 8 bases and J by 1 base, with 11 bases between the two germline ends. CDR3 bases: TGTGCCAGCTCTAGCGGGTTTAACTATGGCTACACCTTC. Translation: CASSSGFNYGYTF.

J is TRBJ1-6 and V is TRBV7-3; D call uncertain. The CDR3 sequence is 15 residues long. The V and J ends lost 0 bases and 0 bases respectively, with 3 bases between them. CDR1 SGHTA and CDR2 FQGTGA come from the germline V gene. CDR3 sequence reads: CASSLTSSYNSPLHF. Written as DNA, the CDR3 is TGTGCCAGCAGCTTAACTAGCTCCTATAATTCACCCCTCCACTTT. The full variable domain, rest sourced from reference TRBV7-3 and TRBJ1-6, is GAGVSQTPSNKVTEKGKYVELRCDPISGHTALYWYRQSLGQGPEFLIYFQGTGAADDSGLPNDRFFAVRPEGSVSTLKIQRTERGDSAVYLCASSLTSSYNSPLHFGNGTRLTVT.

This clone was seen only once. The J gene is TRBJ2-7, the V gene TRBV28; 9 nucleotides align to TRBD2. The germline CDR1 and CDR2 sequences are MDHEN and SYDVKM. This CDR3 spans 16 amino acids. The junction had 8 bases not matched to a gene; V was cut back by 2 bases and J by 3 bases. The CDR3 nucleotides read TGTGCCAGCAGTTTAATATTGCGGGAGGGTGGCTACGAGCAGTACTTC. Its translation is CASSLILREGGYEQYF.

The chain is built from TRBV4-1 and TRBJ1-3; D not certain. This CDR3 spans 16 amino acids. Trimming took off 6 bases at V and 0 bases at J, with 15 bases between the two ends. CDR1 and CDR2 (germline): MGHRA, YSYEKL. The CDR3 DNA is TGCGCCAGCAGGAAGGAGGCAGCGGACTCTGGAAACACCATATATTTT. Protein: CASRKEAADSGNTIYF.

CDR3 DNA: TGCGCCAGCAGCTTGGCTGGGACTTCCCAAGAGACCCAGTACTTC. This sequence encodes CASSLAGTSQETQYF. The gene calls are TRBV5-1 and TRBJ2-5; tentative D call: TRBD2 (6 bases). This CDR3 has 15 amino acids. V was shortened by 0 bases and J by 1 base, with 10 bases between the two germline ends. Germline V CDR1 and CDR2: SGHRS, YFSETQ.

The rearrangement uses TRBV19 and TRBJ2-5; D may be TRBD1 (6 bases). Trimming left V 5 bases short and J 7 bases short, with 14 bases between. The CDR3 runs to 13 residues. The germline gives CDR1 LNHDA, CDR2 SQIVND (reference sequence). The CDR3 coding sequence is TGTGCCAGTAGTTCTTTAATCAGGGGGACCCAGTACTTC. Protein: CASSSLIRGTQYF.

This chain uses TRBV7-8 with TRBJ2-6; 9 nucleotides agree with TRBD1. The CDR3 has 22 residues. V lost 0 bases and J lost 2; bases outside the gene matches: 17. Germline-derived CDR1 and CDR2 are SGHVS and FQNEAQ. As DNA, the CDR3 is TGTGCCAGCAGCTTAGCGTTCGGTAGGACAGGGGTTGCAGTCGCTGGGGCCAACGTCCTGACTTTC. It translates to CASSLAFGRTGVAVAGANVLTF.

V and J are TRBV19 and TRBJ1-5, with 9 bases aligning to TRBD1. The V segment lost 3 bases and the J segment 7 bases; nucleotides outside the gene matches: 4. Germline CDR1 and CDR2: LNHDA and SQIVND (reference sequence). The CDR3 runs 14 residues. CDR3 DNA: TGTGCCAGTAGTATTCTGACAGGGGGACAGCCCCAGCATTTT. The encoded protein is CASSILTGGQPQHF.

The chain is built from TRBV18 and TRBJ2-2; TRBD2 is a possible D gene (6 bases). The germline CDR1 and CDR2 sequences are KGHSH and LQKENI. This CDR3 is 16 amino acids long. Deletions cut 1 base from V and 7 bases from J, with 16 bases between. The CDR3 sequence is CASSPRSEGSGGELFF. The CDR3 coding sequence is TGTGCCAGCTCACCACGGTCGGAGGGCTCGGGCGGGGAGCTGTTTTTT. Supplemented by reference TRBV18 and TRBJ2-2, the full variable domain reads NAGVMQNPRHLVRRRGQEARLRCSPMKGHSHVYWYRQLPEEGLKFMVYLQKENIIDESGMPKERFSAEFPKEGPSILRIQQVVRGDSAAYFCASSPRSEGSGGELFFGEGSRLTVL.

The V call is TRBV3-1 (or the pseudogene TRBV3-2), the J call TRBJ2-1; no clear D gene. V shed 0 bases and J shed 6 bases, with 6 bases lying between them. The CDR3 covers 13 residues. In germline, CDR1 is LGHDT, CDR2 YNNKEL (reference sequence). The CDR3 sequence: CASSQDLRNEQFF. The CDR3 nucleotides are TGTGCCAGCAGCCAAGATCTTCGCAATGAGCAGTTCTTC.

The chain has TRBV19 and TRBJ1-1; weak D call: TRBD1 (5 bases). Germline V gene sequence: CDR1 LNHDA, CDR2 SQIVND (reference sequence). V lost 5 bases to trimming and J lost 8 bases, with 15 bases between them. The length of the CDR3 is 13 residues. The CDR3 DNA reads TGTGCCAGTAGTCTCGCGGGACTTAAAGAAGCTTTCTTT. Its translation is CASSLAGLKEAFF.

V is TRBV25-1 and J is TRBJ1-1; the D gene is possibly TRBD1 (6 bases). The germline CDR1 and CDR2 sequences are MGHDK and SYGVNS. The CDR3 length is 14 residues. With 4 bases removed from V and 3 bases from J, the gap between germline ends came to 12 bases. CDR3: CASSAQGSYTEAFF. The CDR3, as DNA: TGTGCCAGCAGTGCTCAGGGGAGCTACACTGAAGCTTTCTTT.